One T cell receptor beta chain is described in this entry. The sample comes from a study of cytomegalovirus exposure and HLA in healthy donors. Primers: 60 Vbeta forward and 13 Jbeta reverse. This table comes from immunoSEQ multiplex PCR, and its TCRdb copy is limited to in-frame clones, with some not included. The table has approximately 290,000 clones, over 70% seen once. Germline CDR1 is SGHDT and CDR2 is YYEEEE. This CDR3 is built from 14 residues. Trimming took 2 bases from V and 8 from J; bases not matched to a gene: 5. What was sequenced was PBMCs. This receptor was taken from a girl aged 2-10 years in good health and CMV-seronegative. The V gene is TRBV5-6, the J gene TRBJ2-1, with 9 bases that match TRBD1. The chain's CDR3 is CASSFGQGNYEQFF. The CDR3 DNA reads TGTGCCAGCAGCTTTGGACAGGGGAATTATGAGCAGTTCTTC.